The present T cell receptor (beta chain) was sequenced within a study of CD8 T cells in ankylosing spondylitis. Broader study findings: Roughly 8 highly homologous variants formed a TCR beta motif that appeared characteristic of ankylosing spondylitis blood.

TCRdb re-analysed the 5' RACE reads in MiXCR, keeping a single row per CDR3 protein. The sample consists of fewer than 500,000 distinct CDR3 sequences, about a fifth of them appearing once. Comments on this clonotype: What it recognizes is unknown.

In germline, CDR1 is SGDLS, CDR2 YYNGEE. This CDR3 is built from 16 residues. The J segment lost 5 bases and the V segment lost 0 bases, leaving 7 bases of the junction unmatched. The V gene is TRBV9, the J gene TRBJ2-3; 9 nucleotides align to TRBD2. This TCR came from a male donor with ankylosing spondylitis. Sequenced input: blood, either unsorted or a sorted T cell fraction (not recorded which). The CDR3 DNA reads as TGTGCCAGCAGCGTAGGTCTAGCGGGAAGGCTAGATACGCAGTATTTT. It yields the protein CASSVGLAGRLDTQYF.